Given below is one TCR beta chain in context. Its antigen is unknown. This could be a read error, since a much larger clone is one nucleotide away. Via MiXCR, TCRdb re-called the reads, giving one row per CDR3 protein. The profile covers about 900,000 distinct CDR3 sequences, with approximately 31% appearing a single time and roughly 13% taken by the ten largest. The sample belongs to a study of T cell repertoires in cytomegalovirus infection. Study as a whole: CMV epitopes in the study were HLA-C-restricted (recently identified) and HLA-B-restricted (well studied). Public TCR beta signatures indicated both CMV infection and matching HLA type.

Germline V CDR1 and CDR2: SGHTA, FQGNSA. Trimming left V 7 bases short and J 4 bases short, with 10 bases between. CDR3 size: 12 residues. General study results and limits: Identification of carriers of CMV plus the relevant HLA was achieved through cumulative public TCR beta family frequency. Ex vivo responses were dominated by HLA-C-restricted CMV-specific TCR beta clonotypes.

This clonotype was sampled from a human donor in good health (CMV status not recorded). Some clones in this sample may be carry-over from other donors' samples. This specimen was cultured CD8+ T cells from PBMCs, taken from culture after CMV antigen stimulation. The V and J genes are TRBV7-2 and TRBJ1-1; D remains ambiguous. This CDR3 is CASTSAVTEAFF. CDR3 in DNA: TGTGCCAGCACGTCGGCGGTCACTGAAGCTTTCTTT.